This passage covers 12 T cell receptor beta chains from one sample sequenced in a study of a mutant IDH1 vaccine in newly diagnosed glioma. Profiling relied on immunoSEQ multiplex PCR, and the TCRdb table lists in-frame clones only, not all of them. The repertoire has tens of thousands of clones, about 86% of them found once; the top ten carry about 3.3%. Described time point: week 5, during vaccination. Topical imiquimod was applied with each vaccine dose, which held 300 ug of mutant IDH1 20-mer peptide. No antigen has been identified for these receptors. Source: PBMCs, taken from a glioma patient whose treatment included an IDH1 peptide vaccine. All receptors derive from a man aged 30 to 39 with glioma.

The chain uses TRBV7-8 and TRBJ1-5; TRBD1 aligns across 8 bases. J gave up 9 bases and V 0 bases, and 4 bases lay outside the gene matches. Germline V gives CDR1 SGHVS, CDR2 FQNEAQ. The CDR3 totals 14 residues. CDR3 bases: TGTGCCAGCAGCTTAGCCAGGGGGCCGGTGCCCCAGCATTTT. Residues: CASSLARGPVPQHF.

The chain employs TRBV10-2 and TRBJ1-3; D call uncertain. This CDR3 spans 12 amino acids. Germline assignment: CDR1 WSHSY and CDR2 SAAADI. V lost 9 bases, J lost 4 bases, and 10 bases lay in between. CDR3 sequence (DNA): TGCGCCAGTCGCAGTTCCGGAAACACCATATATTTT. This translates into CASRSSGNTIYF.

V usage is TRBV11-3 and J usage is TRBJ2-3; tentatively, D is TRBD2 (6 bases). The CDR3 contains 14 residues. V was shortened by 5 bases and J by 5 bases, with 14 bases between the two germline ends. Per the germline V gene, CDR1 is SGHNT and CDR2 is YENEEA. CDR3 region: CASSLPGAGDTQYF. The CDR3 region has the DNA TGTGCCAGCAGCCTCCCGGGAGCGGGAGATACGCAGTATTTT.

This chain's CDR3 is CASRTGSSNEQFF. CDR3 sequence (DNA): TGTGCCAGCAGAACAGGGTCGAGCAATGAGCAGTTCTTC. The chain links TRBV6-6 to TRBJ2-1; a weak D match, TRBD1 (6 bases). This CDR3 contains 13 residues. Germline CDR1 MNHNY, CDR2 SVGAGI (reference sequence). With 6 bases removed from V and 6 bases from J, the gap between germline ends came to 12 bases.

This clone has just a few counts. This chain uses TRBV4-1 with TRBJ2-1, with 14 bases matching TRBD2. The junction had 10 bases not matched to a gene; V was cut back by 6 bases and J by 0 bases. Germline V CDR1 and CDR2: MGHRA, YSYEKL. This CDR3 region has 19 residues. CDR3 sequence reads: CASSRGLAGGLSSYNEQFF. CDR3 DNA sequence: TGCGCCAGCAGTCGTGGACTAGCGGGGGGTCTTTCCTCCTACAATGAGCAGTTCTTC.

This clone was seen a few times. The chain employs TRBV14 and TRBJ1-1; possibly TRBD1 for D (5 bases). Germline CDR1 and CDR2: SGHDN and FVKESK. This CDR3 region has 13 residues. Trimming left V 4 bases short and J 4 bases short, with 10 bases between. CDR3 nucleotide sequence: TGTGCCAGCAGCCCGAGACAGTCCACTGAAGCTTTCTTT. This translates into CASSPRQSTEAFF.

The chain recombines TRBV20-1 with TRBJ2-7; D is unclear. The germline V and J ends were trimmed by 6 bases and 5 bases, with 11 bases remaining between them. The CDR3 sequence is 11 residues long. Germline assignment: CDR1 DFQATT and CDR2 SNEGSKA (reference sequence). The chain's CDR3 is CSAALRDEQYF. The CDR3 DNA reads as TGCAGTGCCGCGCTTAGAGACGAGCAGTACTTC.

The chain combines TRBV28 with TRBJ1-2; 7 bases align to TRBD1. From germline, CDR1 is MDHEN and CDR2 SYDVKM. CDR3 size: 12 residues. V was pared by 7 bases and J by 6 bases, with 5 bases of the junction left unmatched. The CDR3 region has the DNA TGTGCCAGCAACACAGGGGTTCATGGCTACACCTTC. Translated: CASNTGVHGYTF.

The chain is built from TRBV6-5 and TRBJ1-2; 12 nucleotides agree with TRBD1. V lost 5 bases, J lost 4 bases, and 5 bases stayed unmatched. The germline CDR1 and CDR2 sequences are MNHEY and SVGAGI. The CDR3 totals 15 residues. This CDR3 reads CASSLGQGALYGYTF. The CDR3 bases are TGTGCCAGCAGTCTGGGACAGGGGGCTCTCTATGGCTACACCTTC.

This chain uses TRBV4-1 with TRBJ2-5; 9 bases agree with TRBD1. Losses at the gene ends were 2 bases for V and 7 bases for J; bases not matched to a gene: 11. Germline assignment: CDR1 MGHRA and CDR2 YSYEKL. CDR3 length: 16 residues. CDR3 DNA sequence: TGCGCCAGCAGCCAACCCTCCGGGACAGGGTCCGGGACCCAGTACTTC. Amino acid sequence: CASSQPSGTGSGTQYF.

The chain has TRBV7-6 and TRBJ1-6; D ambiguous. CDR3 length: 12 amino acids. V was shortened by 5 bases and J by 13 bases, with 12 bases between the two germline ends. From germline, CDR1 is SGHVS and CDR2 FNYEAQ. This CDR3 reads CASSASMGPLHF. Written as DNA, the CDR3 is TGTGCCAGCAGCGCGTCAATGGGGCCCCTCCACTTT. The full variable domain, in which reference TRBV7-6 and TRBJ1-6 provide the parts outside the CDR3, is GAGVSQSPRYKVTKRGQDVALRCDPISGHVSLYWYRQALGQGPEFLTYFNYEAQQDKSGLPNDRFSAERPEGSISTLTIQRTEQRDSAMYRCASSASMGPLHFGNGTRLTVT.

The rearrangement joins TRBV7-8 to TRBJ2-1, with TRBD1 identical over 7 bases. Germline V lookup: CDR1 SGHVS, CDR2 FQNEAQ. The CDR3 contains 17 residues. V lost 2 bases to trimming and J lost 5 bases; unmatched junction nucleotides: 12. The CDR3 reads CASSLKRIGTENNEQFF. For the CDR3, the DNA is TGTGCCAGCAGCTTAAAGCGAATCGGGACAGAGAACAATGAGCAGTTCTTC.